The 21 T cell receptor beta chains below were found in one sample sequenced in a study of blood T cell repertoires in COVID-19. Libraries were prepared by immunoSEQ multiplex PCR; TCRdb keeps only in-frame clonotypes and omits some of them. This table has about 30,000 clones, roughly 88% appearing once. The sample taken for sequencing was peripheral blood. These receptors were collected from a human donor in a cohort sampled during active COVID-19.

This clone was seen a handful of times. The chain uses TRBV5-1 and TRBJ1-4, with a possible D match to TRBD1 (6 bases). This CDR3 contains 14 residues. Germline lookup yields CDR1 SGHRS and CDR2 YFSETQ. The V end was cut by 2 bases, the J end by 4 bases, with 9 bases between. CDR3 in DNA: TGCGCCAGCAGCTTACAGGGATATAATGAAAAACTGTTTTTT. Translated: CASSLQGYNEKLFF.

The CDR3, as DNA: TGTGCCAGCAGCCAAGCCCACAGGGGGCGGAACACTGAAGCTTTCTTT. Amino acids: CASSQAHRGRNTEAFF. The V and J genes are TRBV4-2 and TRBJ1-1; 9 nucleotides align to TRBD1. Germline V gives CDR1 LGHNA, CDR2 YNFKEQ. This CDR3 has 16 amino acids. V dropped 1 base and J dropped 1; count of bases not matched to a gene: 4.

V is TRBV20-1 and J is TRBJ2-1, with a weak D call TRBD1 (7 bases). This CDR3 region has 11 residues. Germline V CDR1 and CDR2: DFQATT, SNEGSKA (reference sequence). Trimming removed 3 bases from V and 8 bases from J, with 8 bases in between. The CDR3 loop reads CSASRGDEQFF. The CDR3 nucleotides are TGCAGTGCTAGCAGGGGGGATGAGCAGTTCTTC.

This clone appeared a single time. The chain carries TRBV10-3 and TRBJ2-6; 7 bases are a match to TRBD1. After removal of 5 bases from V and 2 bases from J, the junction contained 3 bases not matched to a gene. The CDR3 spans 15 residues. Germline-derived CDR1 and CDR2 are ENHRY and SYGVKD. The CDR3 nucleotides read TGTGCCATCAGTAGTGGACAGGCTGGGGCCAACGTCCTGACTTTC. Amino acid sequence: CAISSGQAGANVLTF.

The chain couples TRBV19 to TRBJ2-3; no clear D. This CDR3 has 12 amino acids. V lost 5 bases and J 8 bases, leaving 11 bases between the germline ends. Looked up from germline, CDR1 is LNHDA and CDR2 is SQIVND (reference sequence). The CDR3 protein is CASSPQRGTQYF. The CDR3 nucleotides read TGTGCCAGTAGTCCCCAGAGAGGTACGCAGTATTTT.

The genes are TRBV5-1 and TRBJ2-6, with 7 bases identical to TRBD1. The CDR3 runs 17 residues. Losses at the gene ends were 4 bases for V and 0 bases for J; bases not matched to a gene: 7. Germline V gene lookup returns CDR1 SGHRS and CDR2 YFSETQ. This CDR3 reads CASSLVTGTSGANVLTF. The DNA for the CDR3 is TGCGCCAGCAGCCTGGTGACAGGGACCTCTGGGGCCAACGTCCTGACTTTC.

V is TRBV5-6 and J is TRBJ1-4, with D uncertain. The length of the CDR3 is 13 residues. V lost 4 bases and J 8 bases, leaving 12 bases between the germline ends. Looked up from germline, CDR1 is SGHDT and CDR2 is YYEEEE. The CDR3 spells CASSIYTGEKLFF. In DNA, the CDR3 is TGTGCCAGCAGCATTTACACGGGGGAAAAACTGTTTTTT.

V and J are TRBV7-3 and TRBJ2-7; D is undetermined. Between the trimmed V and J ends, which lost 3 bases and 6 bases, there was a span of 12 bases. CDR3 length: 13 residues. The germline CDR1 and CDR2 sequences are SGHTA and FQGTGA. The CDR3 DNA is TGTGCCAGCAGCTTGACAAGACCAGCCGAGCAGTACTTC. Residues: CASSLTRPAEQYF.

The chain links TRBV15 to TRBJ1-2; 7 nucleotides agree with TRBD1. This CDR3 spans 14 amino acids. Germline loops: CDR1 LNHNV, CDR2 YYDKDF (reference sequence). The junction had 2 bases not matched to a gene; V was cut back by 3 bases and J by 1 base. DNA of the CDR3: TGTGCCACCAGCAGGGACAGGATTAACTATGGCTACACCTTC. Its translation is CATSRDRINYGYTF.

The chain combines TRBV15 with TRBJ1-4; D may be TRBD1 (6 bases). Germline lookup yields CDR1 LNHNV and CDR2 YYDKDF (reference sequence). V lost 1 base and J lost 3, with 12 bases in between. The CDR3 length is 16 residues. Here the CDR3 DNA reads TGTGCCACCAGCAGAGTGGGGGGGCCGGCTAATGAAAAACTGTTTTTT. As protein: CATSRVGGPANEKLFF.

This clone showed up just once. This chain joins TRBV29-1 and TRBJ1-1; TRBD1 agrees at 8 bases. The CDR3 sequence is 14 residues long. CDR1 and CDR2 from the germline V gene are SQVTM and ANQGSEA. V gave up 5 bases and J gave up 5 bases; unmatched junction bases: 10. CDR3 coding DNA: TGCAGCGTTACTTCAGGGGGCGGGTGGACTGAAGCTTTCTTT. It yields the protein CSVTSGGGWTEAFF.

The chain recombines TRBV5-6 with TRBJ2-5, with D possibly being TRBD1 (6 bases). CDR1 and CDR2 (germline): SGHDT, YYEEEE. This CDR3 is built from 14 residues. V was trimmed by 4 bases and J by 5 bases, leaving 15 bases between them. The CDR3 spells CASSPTGTSETQYF. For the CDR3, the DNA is TGTGCCAGCAGCCCGACAGGAACAAGTGAGACCCAGTACTTC.

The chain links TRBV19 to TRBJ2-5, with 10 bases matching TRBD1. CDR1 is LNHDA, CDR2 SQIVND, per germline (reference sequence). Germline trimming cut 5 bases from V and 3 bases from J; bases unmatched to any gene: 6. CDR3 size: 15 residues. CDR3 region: CASSVTGGGKETQYF. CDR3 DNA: TGTGCCAGTAGTGTGACAGGGGGCGGGAAAGAGACCCAGTACTTC.

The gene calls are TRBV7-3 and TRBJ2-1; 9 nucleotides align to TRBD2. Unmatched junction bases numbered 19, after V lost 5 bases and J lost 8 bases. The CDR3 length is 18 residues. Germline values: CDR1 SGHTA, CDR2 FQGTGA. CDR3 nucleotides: TGTGCCAGCAGCCCTGAAGTAGTAGCGGGGGCACGCTGGGATGAGCAGTTCTTC. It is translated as CASSPEVVAGARWDEQFF.

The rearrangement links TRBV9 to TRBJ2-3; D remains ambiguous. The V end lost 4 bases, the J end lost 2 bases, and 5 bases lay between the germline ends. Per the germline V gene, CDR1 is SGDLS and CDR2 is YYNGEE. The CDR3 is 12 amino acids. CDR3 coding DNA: TGTGCCAGCAGCCGAGTCACAGATACGCAGTATTTT. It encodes CASSRVTDTQYF.

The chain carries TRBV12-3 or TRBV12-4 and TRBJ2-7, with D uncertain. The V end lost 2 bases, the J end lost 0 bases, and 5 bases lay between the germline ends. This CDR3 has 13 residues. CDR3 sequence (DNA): TGTGCCAGCAGTTTAAGCGTCTCCTACGAGCAGTACTTC. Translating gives CASSLSVSYEQYF.

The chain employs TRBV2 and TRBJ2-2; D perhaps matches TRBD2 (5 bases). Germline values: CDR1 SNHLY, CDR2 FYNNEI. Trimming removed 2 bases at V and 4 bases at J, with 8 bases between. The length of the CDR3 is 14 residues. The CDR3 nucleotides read TGTGCCAGCAGTGAATTGGGGAGCACCGGGGAGCTGTTTTTT. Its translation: CASSELGSTGELFF.

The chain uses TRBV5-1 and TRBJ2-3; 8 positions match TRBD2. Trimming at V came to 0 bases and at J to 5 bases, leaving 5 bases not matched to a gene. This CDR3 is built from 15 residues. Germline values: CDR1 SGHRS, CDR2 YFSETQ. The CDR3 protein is CASSLGGGFQDTQYF. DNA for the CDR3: TGCGCCAGCAGCTTGGGCGGGGGGTTCCAAGATACGCAGTATTTT. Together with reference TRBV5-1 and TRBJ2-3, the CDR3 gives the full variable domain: KAGVTQTPRYLIKTRGQQVTLSCSPISGHRSVSWYQQTPGQGLQFLFEYFSETQRNKGNFPGRFSGRQFSNSRSEMNVSTLELGDSALYLCASSLGGGFQDTQYFGPGTRLTVL.

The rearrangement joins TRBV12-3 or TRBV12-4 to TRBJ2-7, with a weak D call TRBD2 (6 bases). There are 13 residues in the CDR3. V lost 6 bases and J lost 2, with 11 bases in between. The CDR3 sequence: CASSGEEPYEQYF. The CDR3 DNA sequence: TGTGCCAGCAGCGGGGAGGAACCCTACGAGCAGTACTTC.

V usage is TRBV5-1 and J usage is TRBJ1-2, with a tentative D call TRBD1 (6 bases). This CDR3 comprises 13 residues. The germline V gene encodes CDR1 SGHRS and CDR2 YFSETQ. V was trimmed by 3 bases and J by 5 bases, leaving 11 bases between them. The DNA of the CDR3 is TGCGCCAGCAGCTCAGGGGCTGGGTATGGCTACACCTTC. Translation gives CASSSGAGYGYTF.

The CDR3 protein is CASSLFPTGGTGELFF. The CDR3 coding sequence is TGTGCCAGCAGCCTTTTTCCTACGGGAGGCACCGGGGAGCTGTTTTTT. The chain links TRBV14 to TRBJ2-2; 7 bases match TRBD2. The CDR3 is 16 amino acids. Germline CDR1 reads SGHDN; CDR2 reads FVKESK. Losses at the gene ends were 4 bases for V and 4 bases for J; bases not matched to a gene: 9. Complete variable domain (other parts from reference TRBV14 and TRBJ2-2): EAGVTQFPSHSVIEKGQTVTLRCDPISGHDNLYWYRRVMGKEIKFLLHFVKESKQDESGMPNNRFLAERTGGTYSTLKVQPAELEDSGVYFCASSLFPTGGTGELFFGEGSRLTVL.